Following are 3 T cell receptor beta chains from one sample sequenced in a study of T-cell reconstitution after alpha-beta-depleted transplantation in children. Unique molecular identifiers featured in how the TCRbeta library was prepared. TCRdb reprocessed the PCR reads with MiXCR, giving one entry per CDR3 protein. The sample holds some 590,000 distinct CDR3 sequences, roughly a tenth seen once. The starting material was PBMCs from the stem cell graft donor, obtained from the stem cell graft. The source is a human donor who donated a stem cell graft to a child with acute myeloid leukemia.

The sample holds many counts of this clonotype. CDR3 sequence (DNA): TGTGCCAGCAGCCGCGGGACAGGAATTTACAATGAGCAGTTCTTC. Protein: CASSRGTGIYNEQFF. V gene TRBV6-2 or TRBV6-3 combines with J gene TRBJ2-1, with 8 bases fitting TRBD1. CDR1 is MNHEY and CDR2 is SVGEGT in the germline V gene. Trimming cost V 6 bases and J 4 bases; bases outside gene matches: 8. CDR3 length equals 15 residues.

The table lists this clonotype with a few counts. The chain combines TRBV29-1 with TRBJ2-3, with 8 bases fitting TRBD1. V dropped 7 bases and J dropped 5; count of bases not matched to a gene: 8. Germline V gene sequence: CDR1 SQVTM, CDR2 ANQGSEA. The CDR3 sequence is 13 residues long. The CDR3 DNA sequence: TGCAGCGCCAGGGGGCAGGGAAGAGATACGCAGTATTTT. This sequence encodes CSARGQGRDTQYF.

This clonotype was seen a few times. V is TRBV12-3 or TRBV12-4 and J is TRBJ2-1, with 8 positions matching TRBD1. This CDR3 has 15 amino acids. V lost 0 bases to trimming and J lost 7 bases; unmatched junction nucleotides: 5. The CDR3, as DNA: TGTGCCAGCAGTTTAGCTGGGACAGGTACTAATGAGCAGTTCTTC. It translates to CASSLAGTGTNEQFF.